The clone carrying this T cell receptor (beta chain) was seen at least ten times. Through Arm-PCR of CDR3 regions and iRepertoire HTBI primers, TCR beta libraries were built. One entry per CDR3 protein results from TCRdb running MiXCR on the multiplex PCR reads. The table records more than 350,000 distinct CDR3 sequences, 21% of them present only once. The entry originates in a study of regulatory T cells in long-lasting Graves disease. Indicated time point: persistent/refractory GD, antithyroid drugs over 5 years with positive TRAb. Preparation of the TCR library used RNA extracted from PBMCs. Trimming removed 4 bases from V and 0 bases from J, with 4 bases in between. In germline, CDR1 is SNHLY, CDR2 FYNNEI. The CDR3 sequence is 12 residues long.

The sequencing here drew on peripheral blood mononuclear cells (PBMCs), taken when the disease was refractory, from a patient treated with antithyroid drugs. The TCR sequence derives from a female donor with Graves disease. V gene TRBV2 combines with J gene TRBJ2-7; D is unresolved. CDR3 nucleotides: TGTGCCAGCAGTGTATTCTCCTACGAGCAGTACTTC. Its translation is CASSVFSYEQYF.